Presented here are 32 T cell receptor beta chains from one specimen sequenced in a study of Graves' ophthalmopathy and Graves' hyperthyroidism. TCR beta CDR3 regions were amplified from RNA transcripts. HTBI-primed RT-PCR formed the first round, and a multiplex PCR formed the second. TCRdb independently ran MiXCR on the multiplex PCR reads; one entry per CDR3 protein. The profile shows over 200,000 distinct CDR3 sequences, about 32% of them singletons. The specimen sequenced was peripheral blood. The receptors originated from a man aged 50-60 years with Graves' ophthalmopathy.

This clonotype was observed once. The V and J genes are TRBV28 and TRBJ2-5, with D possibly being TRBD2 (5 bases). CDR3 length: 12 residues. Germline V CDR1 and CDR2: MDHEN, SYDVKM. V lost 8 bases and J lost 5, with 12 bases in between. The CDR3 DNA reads TGTGCCAGCGCCAGCTCGGGGGAGACCCAGTACTTC. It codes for CASASSGETQYF.

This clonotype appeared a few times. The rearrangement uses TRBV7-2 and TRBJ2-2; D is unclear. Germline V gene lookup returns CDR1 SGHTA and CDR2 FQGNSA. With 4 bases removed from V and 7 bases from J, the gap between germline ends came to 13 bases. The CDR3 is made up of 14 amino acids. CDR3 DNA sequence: TGTGCCAGCAGCTCCGTTTCCCTGGGCGGGGAGCTGTTTTTT. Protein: CASSSVSLGGELFF.

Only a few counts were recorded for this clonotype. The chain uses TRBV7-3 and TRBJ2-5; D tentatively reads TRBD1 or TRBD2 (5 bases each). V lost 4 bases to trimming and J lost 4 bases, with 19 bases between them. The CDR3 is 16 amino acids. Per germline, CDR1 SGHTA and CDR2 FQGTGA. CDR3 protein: CASSSRAGGGLETQYF. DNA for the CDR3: TGTGCCAGCAGCTCCAGGGCTGGAGGAGGATTAGAGACCCAGTACTTC. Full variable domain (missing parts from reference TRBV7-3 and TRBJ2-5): GAGVSQTPSNKVTEKGKYVELRCDPISGHTALYWYRQSLGQGPEFLIYFQGTGAADDSGLPNDRFFAVRPEGSVSTLKIQRTERGDSAVYLCASSSRAGGGLETQYFGPGTRLLVL.

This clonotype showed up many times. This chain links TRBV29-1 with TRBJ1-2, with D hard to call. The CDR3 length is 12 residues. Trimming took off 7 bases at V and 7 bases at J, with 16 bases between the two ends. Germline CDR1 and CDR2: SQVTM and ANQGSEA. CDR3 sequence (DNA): TGCAGCGCAAAGGACGTCAGGAGTGGCTACACCTTC. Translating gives CSAKDVRSGYTF.

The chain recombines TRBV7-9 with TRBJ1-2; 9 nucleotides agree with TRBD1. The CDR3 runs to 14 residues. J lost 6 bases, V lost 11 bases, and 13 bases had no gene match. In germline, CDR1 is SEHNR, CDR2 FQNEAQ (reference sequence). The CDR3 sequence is CACPAAGTGHGYTF. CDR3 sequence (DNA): TGTGCCTGCCCCGCTGCCGGGACAGGGCATGGCTACACCTTC.

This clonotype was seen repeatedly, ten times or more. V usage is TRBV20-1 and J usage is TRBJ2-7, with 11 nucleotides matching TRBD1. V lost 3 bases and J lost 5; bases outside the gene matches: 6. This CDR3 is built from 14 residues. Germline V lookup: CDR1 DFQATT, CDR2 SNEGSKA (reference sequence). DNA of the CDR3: TGCAGTGCTAGCGGGGACAGGGGGAGAAACGAGCAGTACTTC. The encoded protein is CSASGDRGRNEQYF.

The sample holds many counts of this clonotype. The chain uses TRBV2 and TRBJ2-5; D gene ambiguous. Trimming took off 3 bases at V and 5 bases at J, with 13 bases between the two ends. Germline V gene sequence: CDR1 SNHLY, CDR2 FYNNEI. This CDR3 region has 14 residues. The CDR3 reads CASSDLALRETQYF. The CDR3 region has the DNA TGTGCCAGCAGTGACCTCGCCCTACGGGAGACCCAGTACTTC.

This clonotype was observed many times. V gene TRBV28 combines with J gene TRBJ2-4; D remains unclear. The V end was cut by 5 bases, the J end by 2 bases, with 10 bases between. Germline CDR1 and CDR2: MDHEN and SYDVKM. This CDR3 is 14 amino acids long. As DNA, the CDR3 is TGTGCCAGCAGTCGAATAGGTCCCAAAAACATTCAGTACTTC. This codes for CASSRIGPKNIQYF.

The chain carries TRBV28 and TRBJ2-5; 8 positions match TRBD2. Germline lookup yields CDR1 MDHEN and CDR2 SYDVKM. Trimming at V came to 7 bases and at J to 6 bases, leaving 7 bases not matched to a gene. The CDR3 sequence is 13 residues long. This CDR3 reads CASTLSGSKTQYF. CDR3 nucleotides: TGTGCCAGCACACTCAGCGGGAGCAAGACCCAGTACTTC.

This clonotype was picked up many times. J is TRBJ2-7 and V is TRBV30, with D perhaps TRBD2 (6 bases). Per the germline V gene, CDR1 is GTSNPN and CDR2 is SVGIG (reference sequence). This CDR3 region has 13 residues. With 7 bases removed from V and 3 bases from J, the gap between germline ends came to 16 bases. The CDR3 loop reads CAYTGTDYYEQYF. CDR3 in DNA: TGTGCCTACACCGGGACTGATTACTACGAGCAGTACTTC.

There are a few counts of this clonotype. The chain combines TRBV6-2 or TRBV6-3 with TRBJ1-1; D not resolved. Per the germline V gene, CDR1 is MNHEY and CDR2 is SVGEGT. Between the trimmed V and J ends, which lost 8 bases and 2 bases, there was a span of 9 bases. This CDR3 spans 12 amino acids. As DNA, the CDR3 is TGTGCCAGCTGGAGGCAAAACACTGAAGCTTTCTTT. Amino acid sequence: CASWRQNTEAFF.

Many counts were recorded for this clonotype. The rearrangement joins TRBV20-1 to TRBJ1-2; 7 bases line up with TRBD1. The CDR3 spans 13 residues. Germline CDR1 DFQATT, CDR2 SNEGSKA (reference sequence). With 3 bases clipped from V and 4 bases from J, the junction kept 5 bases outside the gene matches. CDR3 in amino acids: CSASVSGGYGYTF. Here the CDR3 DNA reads TGCAGTGCTAGTGTCTCAGGGGGCTATGGCTACACCTTC.

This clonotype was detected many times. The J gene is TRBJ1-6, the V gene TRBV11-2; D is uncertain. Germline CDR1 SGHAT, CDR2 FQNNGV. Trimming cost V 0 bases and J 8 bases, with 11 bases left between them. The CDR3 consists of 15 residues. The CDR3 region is CASSLDYLNHSPLHF. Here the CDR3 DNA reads TGTGCCAGCAGCTTAGATTATTTGAACCATTCACCCCTCCACTTT.

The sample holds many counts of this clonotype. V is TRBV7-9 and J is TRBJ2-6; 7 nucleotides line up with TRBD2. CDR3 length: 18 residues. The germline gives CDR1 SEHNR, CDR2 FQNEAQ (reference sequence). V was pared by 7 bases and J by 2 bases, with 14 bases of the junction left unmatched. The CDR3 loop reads CASTSEGGGATGANVLTF. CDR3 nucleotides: TGTGCCAGCACCTCGGAGGGCGGGGGAGCGACTGGGGCCAACGTCCTGACTTTC.

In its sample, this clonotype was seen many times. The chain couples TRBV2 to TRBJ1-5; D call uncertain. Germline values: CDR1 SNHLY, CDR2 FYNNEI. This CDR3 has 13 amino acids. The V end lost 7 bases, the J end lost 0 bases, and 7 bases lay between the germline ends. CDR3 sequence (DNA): TGTGCCAGCACGTACGGTAGCAATCAGCCCCAGCATTTT. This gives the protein CASTYGSNQPQHF.

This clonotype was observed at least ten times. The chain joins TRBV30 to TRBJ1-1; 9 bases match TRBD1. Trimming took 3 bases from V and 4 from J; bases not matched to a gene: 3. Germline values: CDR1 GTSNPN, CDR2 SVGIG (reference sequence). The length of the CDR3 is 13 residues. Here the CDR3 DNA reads TGTGCCTGGAGAAGACAGGGGGTCACTGAAGCTTTCTTT. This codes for CAWRRQGVTEAFF.

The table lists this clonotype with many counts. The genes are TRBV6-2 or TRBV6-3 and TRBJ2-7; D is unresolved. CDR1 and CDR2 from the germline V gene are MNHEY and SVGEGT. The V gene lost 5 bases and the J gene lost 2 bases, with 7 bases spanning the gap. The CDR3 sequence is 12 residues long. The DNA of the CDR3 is TGTGCCAGCAGTCATCGGGCCTACGAGCAGTACTTC. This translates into CASSHRAYEQYF.

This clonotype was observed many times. The CDR3 coding sequence is TGTGCCATCAGTGAGTCGGGGGGAACGAGGGAGCAGTACTTC. It translates to CAISESGGTREQYF. The rearrangement links TRBV10-3 to TRBJ2-7, with D tentatively TRBD2 (6 bases). V lost 0 bases and J lost 7, with 13 bases in between. This CDR3 region has 14 residues. Germline V gene lookup returns CDR1 ENHRY and CDR2 SYGVKD.

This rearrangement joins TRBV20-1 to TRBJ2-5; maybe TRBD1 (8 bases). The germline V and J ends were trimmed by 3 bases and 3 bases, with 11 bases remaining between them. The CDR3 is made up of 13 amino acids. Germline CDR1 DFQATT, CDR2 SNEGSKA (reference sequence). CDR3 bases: TGCAGTGCTAGTACAGGGGGGGAAGAGACCCAGTACTTC. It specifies CSASTGGEETQYF.

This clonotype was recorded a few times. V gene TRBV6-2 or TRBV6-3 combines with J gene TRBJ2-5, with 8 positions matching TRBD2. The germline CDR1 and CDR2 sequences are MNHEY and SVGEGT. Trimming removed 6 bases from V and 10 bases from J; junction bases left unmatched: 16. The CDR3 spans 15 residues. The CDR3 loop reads CASRPAGTSQGDQYF. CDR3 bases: TGTGCCAGCAGACCAGCCGGGACTAGTCAAGGGGACCAGTACTTC.

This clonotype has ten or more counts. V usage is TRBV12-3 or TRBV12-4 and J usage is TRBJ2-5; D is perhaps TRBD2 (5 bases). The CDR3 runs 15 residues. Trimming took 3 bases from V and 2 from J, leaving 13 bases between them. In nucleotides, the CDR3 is TGTGCCAGCAGTTTTGAGGGTATGAGGCAAGAGACCCAGTACTTC. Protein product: CASSFEGMRQETQYF.

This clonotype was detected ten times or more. CDR3 DNA: TGTGCCAGCACCCAGACCCCCGGAAGAAAAAACACCATATATTTT. Translation gives CASTQTPGRKNTIYF. This chain uses TRBV19 with TRBJ1-3; no reliable D call. The CDR3 has 15 amino acids. V was clipped by 9 bases and J by 6 bases, with 21 bases between them. Germline values: CDR1 LNHDA, CDR2 SQIVND (reference sequence).

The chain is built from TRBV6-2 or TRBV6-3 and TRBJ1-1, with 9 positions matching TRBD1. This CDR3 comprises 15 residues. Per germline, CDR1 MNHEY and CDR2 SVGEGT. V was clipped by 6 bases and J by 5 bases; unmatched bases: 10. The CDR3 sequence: CASRNYRGRWTEAFF. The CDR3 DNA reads TGTGCCAGCAGAAACTACAGGGGGCGTTGGACTGAAGCTTTCTTT.

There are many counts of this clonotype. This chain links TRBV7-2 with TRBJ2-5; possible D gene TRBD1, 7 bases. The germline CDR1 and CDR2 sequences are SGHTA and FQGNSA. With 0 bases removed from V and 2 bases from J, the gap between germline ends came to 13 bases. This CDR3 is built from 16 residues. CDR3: CASSLARGQPQETQYF. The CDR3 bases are TGTGCCAGCAGCTTAGCGCGGGGACAGCCTCAAGAGACCCAGTACTTC.

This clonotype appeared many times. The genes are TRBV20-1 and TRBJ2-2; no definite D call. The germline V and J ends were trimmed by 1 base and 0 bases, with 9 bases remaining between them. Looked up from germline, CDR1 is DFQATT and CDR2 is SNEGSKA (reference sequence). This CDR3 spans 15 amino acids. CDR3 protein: CSARGGGANTGELFF. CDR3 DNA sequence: TGCAGTGCTAGAGGAGGCGGCGCGAACACCGGGGAGCTGTTTTTT.

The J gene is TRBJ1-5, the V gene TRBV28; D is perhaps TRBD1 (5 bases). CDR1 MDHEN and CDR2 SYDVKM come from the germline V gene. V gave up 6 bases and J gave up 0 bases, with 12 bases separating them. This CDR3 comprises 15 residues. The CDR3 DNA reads TGTGCCAGCAGCCCGCGACAGACTAGCAATCAGCCCCAGCATTTT. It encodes CASSPRQTSNQPQHF.

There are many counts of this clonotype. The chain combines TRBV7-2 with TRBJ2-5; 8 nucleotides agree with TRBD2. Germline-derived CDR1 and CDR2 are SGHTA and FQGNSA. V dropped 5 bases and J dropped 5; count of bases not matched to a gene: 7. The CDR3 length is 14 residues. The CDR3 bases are TGTGCCAGCAGCCCCGGACTAGCTTGGGAGACCCAGTACTTC. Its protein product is CASSPGLAWETQYF. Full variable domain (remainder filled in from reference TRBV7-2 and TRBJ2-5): GAGVSQSPSNKVTEKGKDVELRCDPISGHTALYWYRQSLGQGLEFLIYFQGNSAPDKSGLPSDRFSAERTGGSVSTLTIQRTQQEDSAVYLCASSPGLAWETQYFGPGTRLLVL.

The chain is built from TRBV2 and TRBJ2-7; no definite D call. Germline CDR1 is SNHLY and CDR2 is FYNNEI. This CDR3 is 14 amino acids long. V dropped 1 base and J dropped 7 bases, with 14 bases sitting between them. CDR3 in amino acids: CASSEGLEPLEQYF. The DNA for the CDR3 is TGTGCCAGCAGTGAAGGGCTGGAACCCCTTGAGCAGTACTTC.

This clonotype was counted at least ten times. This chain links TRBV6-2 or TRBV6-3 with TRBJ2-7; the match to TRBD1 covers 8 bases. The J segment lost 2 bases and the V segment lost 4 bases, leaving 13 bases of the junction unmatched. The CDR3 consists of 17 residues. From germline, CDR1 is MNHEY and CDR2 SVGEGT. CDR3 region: CASSSPLPRGRAYEQYF. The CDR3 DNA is TGTGCCAGCAGTTCCCCTCTCCCCAGGGGGCGCGCCTACGAGCAGTACTTC.

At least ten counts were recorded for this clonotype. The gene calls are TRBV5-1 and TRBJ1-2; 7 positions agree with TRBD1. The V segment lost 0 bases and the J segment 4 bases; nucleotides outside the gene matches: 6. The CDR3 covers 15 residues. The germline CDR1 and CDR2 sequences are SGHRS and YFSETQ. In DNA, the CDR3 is TGCGCCAGCAGCTTGGCCGCGGGACAGAGCTATGGCTACACCTTC. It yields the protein CASSLAAGQSYGYTF.

The CDR3 coding sequence is TGTGCCAGCAGAGATCCCGACAGGTCACAAAGTGGGCCCCAGCATTTT. Its protein is CASRDPDRSQSGPQHF. V gene TRBV2 combines with J gene TRBJ1-5, with a possible D match to TRBD1 (6 bases). Germline lookup yields CDR1 SNHLY and CDR2 FYNNEI. Trimming cost V 6 bases and J 9 bases, with 24 bases left between them. CDR3 length: 16 residues.

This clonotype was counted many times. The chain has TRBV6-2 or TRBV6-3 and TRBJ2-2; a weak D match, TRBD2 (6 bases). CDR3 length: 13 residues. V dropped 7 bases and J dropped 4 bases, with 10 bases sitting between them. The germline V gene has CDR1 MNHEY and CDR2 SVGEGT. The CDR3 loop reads CASTGSFTGELFF. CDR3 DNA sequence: TGTGCCAGCACCGGGAGCTTCACCGGGGAGCTGTTTTTT.